This T cell receptor beta chain was found in a study of early T cells in non-severe SARS-CoV-2 infection. Across the study: Chains from this unsorted whole-blood bulk RNA could not be paired. Notes on the study in general: Matching against VDJdb likely underestimated virus-specific expansions, favoring anti-spike CD8.

Germline CDR1 is DFQATT and CDR2 is SNEGSKA (reference sequence). The V and J ends lost 6 bases and 7 bases respectively, with 18 bases between them. This CDR3 region has 14 residues. Individually, cDNA molecules had unique molecular identifiers attached to them. TCRdb used MiXCR to reprocess the 5' RACE reads, holding one entry per CDR3 protein. Of around 99,000 distinct CDR3 sequences in the sample, approximately 12% were seen once. This clonotype was seen ten or more times. Its antigen is not known. The J gene is TRBJ1-4, the V gene TRBV20-1; D unclear. This TCR came from an adult who was a healthcare worker with PCR-confirmed SARS-CoV-2 infection or an uninfected control (not recorded which). The material sequenced was whole blood. CDR3: CSAGGMQDVEKLFF. In nucleotides, the CDR3 is TGCAGTGCCGGCGGGATGCAGGATGTTGAAAAACTGTTTTTT.